The present T cell receptor (beta chain) was sequenced within a study of T cells in Graves' hyperthyroidism and ophthalmopathy. This clonotype appeared many times. With 8 bases removed from V and 1 base from J, the gap between germline ends came to 11 bases. This CDR3 region has 13 residues. Germline values: CDR1 MNHEY, CDR2 SVGAGI. Thyroid ultrasound and orbital computed tomography, with clinical symptoms and serum thyroxine and TRAb, informed diagnoses. RNA transcripts yielded amplified TCR beta CDR3 regions. Using the HTBI primer set, a first-round RT-PCR was run on the TCR CDR3. MiXCR, applied by TCRdb to the multiplex PCR reads, yields one record per CDR3 protein. The sample records approximately 600,000 distinct CDR3 sequences, about 15% being singletons.

The receptor's source is a woman between 40 and 50 years old with Graves' ophthalmopathy. Sequenced sample: blood. The chain recombines TRBV6-5 with TRBJ1-1; the D is unclear. In DNA, the CDR3 is TGTGCCAGCCATTGGGCGGGGAACACTGAAGCTTTCTTT. Its protein is CASHWAGNTEAFF.